The 30 T cell receptor beta chains presented below share a single source sample, sequenced in a study of CDR3 diversity in severe acne. TCRdb recomputed calls from the PCR reads with MiXCR, one row per CDR3 protein. The table records 90,000 or so distinct CDR3 sequences, roughly half of them present only once. Sequencing input: blood. These receptors came from a male donor in good health, serving as a control.

By sample fraction, this clonotype is medium-sized. The chain employs TRBV5-1 and TRBJ2-7; D is possibly TRBD1 (5 bases). The V gene's germline CDR1 is SGHRS and CDR2 YFSETQ. CDR3 length: 13 amino acids. Trimming pared 1 base from V and 7 bases from J, leaving 12 bases between. DNA of the CDR3: TGCGCCAGCAGCTTGCCCATTCCAGGGGAGCAGTACTTC. Encoded protein: CASSLPIPGEQYF.

This clonotype was recorded at least ten times. This chain connects TRBV20-1 to TRBJ2-1; 9 nucleotides agree with TRBD2. CDR1 and CDR2 (germline): DFQATT, SNEGSKA (reference sequence). The junction had 18 bases not matched to a gene; V was cut back by 6 bases and J by 0 bases. The length of the CDR3 is 19 residues. CDR3 residues: CSAFGRARRGGSSYNEQFF. CDR3 DNA: TGCAGTGCCTTCGGGAGGGCGAGGCGGGGGGGCAGCTCCTACAATGAGCAGTTCTTC.

This clonotype was counted many times. The V and J genes are TRBV25-1 and TRBJ1-3; D ambiguous. The CDR3 has 15 residues. The germline V gene encodes CDR1 MGHDK and CDR2 SYGVNS. V dropped 3 bases and J dropped 2 bases, with 11 bases sitting between them. CDR3 sequence: CASSDNREAGNTIYF. In nucleotides, the CDR3 is TGTGCCAGCAGTGACAATAGGGAGGCTGGAAACACCATATATTTT.

This clonotype was seen at least ten times. The V and J genes are TRBV19 and TRBJ2-2; TRBD1 aligns across 7 bases. Trimming took 5 bases from V and 6 from J; bases not matched to a gene: 12. The CDR3 length is 16 residues. Germline CDR1 is LNHDA and CDR2 is SQIVND (reference sequence). CDR3 protein: CASSSQRTGKSGELFF. As DNA, the CDR3 is TGTGCCAGTAGTTCTCAAAGGACAGGAAAATCCGGGGAGCTGTTTTTT.

Notes on this clonotype: This is likely a read error, given that the CDR3 carries no conserved phenylalanine or tryptophan at its end. It is unclear where the CDR3 begins or ends on the DNA, so no DNA is shown, and the CDR3 is as TCRdb lists it. The chain carries TRBV6-5 and TRBJ2-3; TRBD1, the table's D call, lacks a check against the DNA. The CDR3 spans 16 residues, counting both ends. Germline V gives CDR1 MNHEY, CDR2 SVGAGI. The CDR3 loop is CASSSRDRGQVDTRYS.

The gene calls are TRBV25-1 and TRBJ1-1, with D possibly TRBD1 on 6 matching bases. CDR3 length: 14 residues. CDR1 is MGHDK and CDR2 is SYGVNS in the germline V gene. V was shortened by 6 bases and J by 1 base, with 12 bases between the two germline ends. The CDR3 loop reads CASSKGQRNTEAFF. The CDR3 bases are TGTGCCAGCAGCAAGGGACAACGGAACACTGAAGCTTTCTTT.

This rearrangement joins TRBV6-1 to TRBJ1-4; TRBD1 matches 7 bases. Germline assignment: CDR1 MNHNS and CDR2 SASEGT. Trimming removed 8 bases from V and 7 bases from J; junction bases left unmatched: 13. CDR3 length: 15 amino acids. The CDR3 bases are TGTGCCAGCCACCCAACGACAGGGACCGGTGAAAAACTGTTTTTT. Its translation is CASHPTTGTGEKLFF.

The chain joins TRBV24-1 to TRBJ1-5; 8 bases line up with TRBD1. This CDR3 spans 15 amino acids. With V trimmed by 3 bases and J by 9 bases, 9 bases remained unmatched. CDR1 is KGHDR, CDR2 SFDVKD, per germline. Written as DNA, the CDR3 is TGTGCCACCAGTGATGCCGGGACAGGTGCCAGGCCCCAGCATTTT. Amino acids: CATSDAGTGARPQHF.

J is TRBJ1-3 and V is TRBV24-1; 7 nucleotides match TRBD1. CDR1 KGHDR and CDR2 SFDVKD come from the germline V gene. V gave up 3 bases and J gave up 2 bases; unmatched junction bases: 18. The length of the CDR3 is 20 residues. The CDR3 sequence is CATSDRSDRDGNPTGNTIYF. CDR3 coding DNA: TGTGCCACCAGTGATCGTTCCGACAGGGACGGAAATCCTACTGGAAACACCATATATTTT.

V is TRBV7-2 and J is TRBJ2-7; 11 nucleotides match TRBD1. This CDR3 comprises 14 residues. The trim removed 8 bases at V and 7 bases at J, leaving 10 bases unmatched. In germline, CDR1 is SGHTA, CDR2 FQGNSA. The CDR3 sequence is CASSRTGGAEEQYF. The CDR3 DNA reads TGTGCCAGCTCCCGGACAGGGGGCGCGGAGGAGCAGTACTTC.

V and J are TRBV20-1 and TRBJ2-2; 7 bases match TRBD2. Per germline, CDR1 DFQATT and CDR2 SNEGSKA (reference sequence). CDR3 length equals 15 residues. V lost 1 base, J lost 6 bases, and 8 bases stayed unmatched. The CDR3: CSARGPAGYAGELFF. The CDR3 nucleotides are TGCAGTGCTAGAGGCCCAGCGGGATACGCCGGGGAGCTGTTTTTT.

V gene TRBV29-1 combines with J gene TRBJ2-5; 8 bases line up with TRBD1. Germline V gene data show CDR1 as SQVTM and CDR2 as ANQGSEA. J was trimmed by 5 bases and V by 5 bases; bases with no gene match: 7. The CDR3 is 13 residues long. The CDR3 region is CSVSAGGEETQYF. The CDR3 DNA sequence: TGCAGCGTTTCCGCAGGGGGCGAGGAGACCCAGTACTTC.

This clonotype was observed many times. The chain joins TRBV4-2 to TRBJ1-1, with a tentative D call TRBD1 (6 bases). The V end was cut by 0 bases, the J end by 4 bases, with 15 bases between. CDR3 length: 16 residues. CDR1 LGHNA and CDR2 YNFKEQ come from the germline V gene. The CDR3 loop is CASSQETSGAFTEAFF. The CDR3 region has the DNA TGTGCCAGCAGCCAAGAAACGTCGGGGGCATTCACTGAAGCTTTCTTT.

This clonotype was detected many times. The chain recombines TRBV2 with TRBJ2-7, with TRBD1 identical over 9 bases. Per the germline V gene, CDR1 is SNHLY and CDR2 is FYNNEI. This CDR3 has 14 amino acids. Trimming at V came to 11 bases and at J to 2 bases, leaving 10 bases not matched to a gene. CDR3: CAGRGDRATYEQYF. CDR3 sequence (DNA): TGTGCCGGGAGGGGGGACAGGGCGACCTACGAGCAGTACTTC.

Points on this clonotype: A junction end diverges from the germline sequence, so it may reflect a read error. The CDR3 here is CAGSPGTGYSPLHF. Written as DNA, the CDR3 is TGTGCCGGCAGCCCCGGGACAGGGTATTCACCCCTCCACTTT. The chain couples TRBV7-2 to TRBJ1-6, with 9 bases fitting TRBD1. The CDR3 totals 14 residues. From germline, CDR1 is SGHTA and CDR2 FQGNSA.

This sequence joins TRBV19 and TRBJ2-7; D may be TRBD2 (6 bases). With 5 bases removed from V and 4 bases from J, the gap between germline ends came to 12 bases. The V gene's germline CDR1 is LNHDA and CDR2 SQIVND (reference sequence). The CDR3 sequence is 13 residues long. The CDR3 region is CASSQGTLYEQYF. The DNA for the CDR3 is TGTGCCAGTAGTCAAGGGACTTTATACGAGCAGTACTTC. The entire variable domain, with the rest obtained from reference TRBV19 and TRBJ2-7, is as follows: DGGITQSPKYLFRKEGQNVTLSCEQNLNHDAMYWYRQDPGQGLRLIYYSQIVNDFQKGDIAEGYSVSREKKESFPLTVTSAQKNPTAFYLCASSQGTLYEQYFGPGTRLTVT.

The rearrangement links TRBV24-1 to TRBJ2-5; TRBD2 matches at 12 bases. The J segment lost 0 bases and the V segment lost 0 bases, leaving 4 bases of the junction unmatched. CDR1 and CDR2 (germline): KGHDR, SFDVKD. The CDR3 is 18 residues long. The CDR3 region is CATSDLRTSGTYQETQYF. The CDR3 bases are TGTGCCACCAGTGATTTGCGGACTAGCGGGACGTACCAAGAGACCCAGTACTTC.

CDR3 nucleotide sequence: TGCAGTGCTAGGGCCCTAGCGGACATGTACAATGGCTACACCTTC. It yields the protein CSARALADMYNGYTF. The V gene is TRBV20-1, the J gene TRBJ1-2, with a weak D call TRBD1 (5 bases). The V and J ends lost 3 bases and 6 bases respectively, with 20 bases between them. This CDR3 comprises 15 residues. Germline V gives CDR1 DFQATT, CDR2 SNEGSKA (reference sequence).

This clonotype was observed at least ten times. V gene TRBV4-1 combines with J gene TRBJ2-7; no clear D. Germline CDR1 and CDR2: MGHRA and YSYEKL. Between the trimmed V and J ends, which lost 6 bases and 2 bases, there was a span of 14 bases. CDR3 size: 14 residues. For the CDR3, the DNA is TGCGCCAGCAGGGTTCGTCAGGCGGCCTACGAGCAGTACTTC. Amino acids: CASRVRQAAYEQYF.

Comment on this clonotype: A single base separates this from a much larger clone, so it may be a read error. CDR3 in DNA: TGTGCCAGCAGTGACCACTACCGAGGGGATCACACAGATACGCAGTGTTTT. Its translation: CASSDHYRGDHTDTQCF. The V gene is TRBV2, the J gene TRBJ2-3; D may be TRBD1 or TRBD2 (5 bases each). The germline V gene has CDR1 SNHLY and CDR2 FYNNEI. The CDR3 is 17 residues long.

As DNA, the CDR3 is TGTGCCAGCCCAGGGGGGTACACAGATACGCAGTATTTT. Translation gives CASPGGYTDTQYF. The chain employs TRBV2 and TRBJ2-3; D is possibly TRBD1 (7 bases). There are 13 residues in the CDR3. The V gene's germline CDR1 is SNHLY and CDR2 FYNNEI. The V and J ends lost 8 bases and 2 bases respectively, with 11 bases between them.

The chain carries TRBV10-3 and TRBJ1-5; TRBD1 agrees at 10 bases. This CDR3 comprises 13 residues. Germline CDR1 is ENHRY and CDR2 is SYGVKD. J was trimmed by 7 bases and V by 4 bases; bases with no gene match: 1. The CDR3 sequence: CAISGDRGQPQHF. In DNA, the CDR3 is TGTGCCATCAGTGGGGACAGGGGACAGCCCCAGCATTTT.

The chain employs TRBV29-1 and TRBJ2-5; 9 bases map to TRBD2. This CDR3 region has 16 residues. Trimming took 4 bases from V and 11 from J; bases not matched to a gene: 20. The V gene's germline CDR1 is SQVTM and CDR2 ANQGSEA. The CDR3 is CSVGGGSGSITDTQYF. CDR3 sequence (DNA): TGCAGCGTTGGGGGGGGTAGCGGGAGTATAACAGATACGCAGTACTTC.

J is TRBJ1-1 and V is TRBV4-1; tentatively, D is TRBD1 (5 bases). CDR3 length: 16 amino acids. The germline V and J ends were trimmed by 3 bases and 0 bases, with 14 bases remaining between them. From germline, CDR1 is MGHRA and CDR2 YSYEKL. The CDR3, as DNA: TGCGCCAGCAGCCAGTCTCCGGGACGGTTGAACACTGAAGCTTTCTTT. Translated, it gives CASSQSPGRLNTEAFF.

This clonotype was detected only a few times. The rearrangement links TRBV15 to TRBJ2-7, with D possibly being TRBD1 or TRBD2 (5 bases each). Germline lookup yields CDR1 LNHNV and CDR2 YYDKDF (reference sequence). Trimming pared 0 bases from V and 6 bases from J, leaving 15 bases between. This CDR3 has 15 residues. The CDR3 is CATSRDRMAGAEQYF. CDR3 nucleotides: TGTGCCACCAGCAGAGATCGGATGGCCGGGGCCGAGCAGTACTTC.

This clonotype appeared a few times. This chain links TRBV10-1 with TRBJ2-5; 10 nucleotides align to TRBD2. This CDR3 has 13 residues. CDR1 is WNHNN, CDR2 SYGVQD, per germline (reference sequence). The ends lost 4 bases at V and 5 bases at J; junction bases unmatched: 1. The CDR3 region has the DNA TGCGCCAGCAGTGCTAGCGGGAGTGAGACCCAGTACTTC. Amino acids: CASSASGSETQYF.

The chain links TRBV5-1 to TRBJ1-2; 10 bases fit TRBD1. The length of the CDR3 is 14 residues. Germline V CDR1 and CDR2: SGHRS, YFSETQ. Trimming at V came to 0 bases and at J to 6 bases, leaving 2 bases not matched to a gene. The CDR3 nucleotides are TGCGCCAGCAGCTTGGCCGGGACAGGGGATGGCTACACCTTC. Amino acids: CASSLAGTGDGYTF.

A remark on this clonotype: The junction departs from germline at one end; a sequencing error may be responsible. J is TRBJ2-5 and V is TRBV5-4, with D possibly being TRBD2 (6 bases). The CDR3 has 13 residues. Germline values: CDR1 SGHNT, CDR2 YYREEE (reference sequence). CDR3 residues: CASSFFGGETRYF. In DNA, the CDR3 is TGTGCCAGCAGCTTTTTCGGGGGAGAGACCCGGTACTTC.

This clonotype showed up just once. This could be a read error, since a much larger clone is one nucleotide away. This chain links TRBV19 with TRBJ1-2, with unresolved D. Germline lookup yields CDR1 LNHDA and CDR2 SQIVND (reference sequence). The ends were cut back, 8 bases at V and 4 bases at J, with 17 bases in the middle. The CDR3 sequence is 14 residues long. The CDR3 is CASRWSLGIYGYTF. The CDR3 DNA sequence: TGTGCCAGTCGGTGGTCTCTGGGAATCTATGGCTACACCTTC.

This clonotype appeared many times. V gene TRBV27 combines with J gene TRBJ2-7; 7 bases fit TRBD1. The length of the CDR3 is 13 residues. The germline V gene encodes CDR1 MNHEY and CDR2 SMNVEV (reference sequence). The ends lost 10 bases at V and 2 bases at J; junction bases unmatched: 8. The CDR3 protein is CATQTGSTYEQYF. CDR3 DNA: TGTGCCACCCAGACAGGGTCAACCTACGAGCAGTACTTC.